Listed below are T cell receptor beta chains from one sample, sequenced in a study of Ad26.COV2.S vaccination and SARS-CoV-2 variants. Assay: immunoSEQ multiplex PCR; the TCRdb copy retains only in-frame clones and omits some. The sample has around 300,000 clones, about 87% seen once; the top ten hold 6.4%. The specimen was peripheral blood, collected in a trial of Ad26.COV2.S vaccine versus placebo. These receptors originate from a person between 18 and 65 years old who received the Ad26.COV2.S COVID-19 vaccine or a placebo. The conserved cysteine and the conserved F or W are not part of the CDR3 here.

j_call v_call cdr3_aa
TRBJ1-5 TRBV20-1 SAREGQPQH
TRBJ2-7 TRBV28 ASSFQLAVYEQY
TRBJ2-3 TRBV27 ASLDRADTQY
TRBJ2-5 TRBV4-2 ASSPRTSRQETQY
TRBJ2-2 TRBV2 ASSEGRDKAGELF
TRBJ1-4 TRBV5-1 ASSLGPEFNEKLF
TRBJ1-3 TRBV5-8 ASSFSGNTIY
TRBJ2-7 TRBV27 ASSSATGANEQY
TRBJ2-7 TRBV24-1 ATSDPGTGNDEQY
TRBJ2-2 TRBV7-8 ASSLGFSGRAAGELF
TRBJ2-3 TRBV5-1 ASSPSSRVTDTQY
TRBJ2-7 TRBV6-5 ASRSTGGGYEQY
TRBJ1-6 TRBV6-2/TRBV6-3 ASSYLDRANSPLH
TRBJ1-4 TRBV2 ASRGQGNEKLF
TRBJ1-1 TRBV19 ASTPGGGWMANTEAF
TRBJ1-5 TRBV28 ASDLLGGRNQPQH
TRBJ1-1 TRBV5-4 ASSSGGGRRNTEAF